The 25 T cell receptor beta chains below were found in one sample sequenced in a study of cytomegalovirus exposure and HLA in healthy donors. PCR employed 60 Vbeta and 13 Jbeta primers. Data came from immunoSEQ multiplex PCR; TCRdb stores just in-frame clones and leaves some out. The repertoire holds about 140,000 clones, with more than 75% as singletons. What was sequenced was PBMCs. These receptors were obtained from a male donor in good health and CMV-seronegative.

CDR3 in DNA: TGTGCCAGCAGCTTCATGGCAGGGGGAAATCAGCCCCAGCATTTT. Protein product: CASSFMAGGNQPQHF. The chain is built from TRBV5-6 and TRBJ1-5; TRBD1 agrees at 7 bases. V was pared by 2 bases and J by 4 bases, with 6 bases of the junction left unmatched. Germline V gene sequence: CDR1 SGHDT, CDR2 YYEEEE. The CDR3 consists of 15 residues.

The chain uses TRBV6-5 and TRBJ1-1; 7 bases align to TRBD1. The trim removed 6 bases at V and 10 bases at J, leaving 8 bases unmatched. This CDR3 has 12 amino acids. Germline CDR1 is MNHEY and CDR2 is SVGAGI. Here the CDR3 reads CASSPTGSGAFF. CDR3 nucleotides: TGTGCCAGCAGCCCGACAGGGAGCGGAGCTTTCTTT.

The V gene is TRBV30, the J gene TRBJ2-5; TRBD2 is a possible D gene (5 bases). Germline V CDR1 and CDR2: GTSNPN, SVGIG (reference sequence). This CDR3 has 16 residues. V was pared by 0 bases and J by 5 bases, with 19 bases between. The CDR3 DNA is TGTGCCTGGAGTGTATTGTCGATCGGGGTCAGCGAGACCCAGTACTTC. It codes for CAWSVLSIGVSETQYF.

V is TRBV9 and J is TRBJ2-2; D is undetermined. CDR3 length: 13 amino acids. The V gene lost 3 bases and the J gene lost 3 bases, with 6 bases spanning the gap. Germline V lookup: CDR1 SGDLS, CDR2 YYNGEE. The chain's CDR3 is CASSARDTGELFF. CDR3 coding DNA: TGTGCCAGCAGCGCCCGAGACACCGGGGAGCTGTTTTTT.

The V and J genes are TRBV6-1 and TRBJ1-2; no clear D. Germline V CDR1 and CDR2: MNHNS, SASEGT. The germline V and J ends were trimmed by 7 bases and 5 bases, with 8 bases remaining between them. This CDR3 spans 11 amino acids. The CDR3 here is CASMVEYGYTF. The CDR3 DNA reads TGTGCCAGCATGGTAGAATATGGCTACACCTTC.

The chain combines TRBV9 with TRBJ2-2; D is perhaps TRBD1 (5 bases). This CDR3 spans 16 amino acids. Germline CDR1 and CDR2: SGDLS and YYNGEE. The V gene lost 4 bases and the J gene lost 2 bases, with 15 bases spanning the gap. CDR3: CASSITLQGNTGELFF. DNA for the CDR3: TGTGCCAGCAGCATCACCCTCCAGGGTAACACCGGGGAGCTGTTTTTT.

The CDR3 spells CASSESGEGNTIYF. In DNA, the CDR3 is TGTGCCAGCAGCGAATCAGGGGAAGGAAACACCATATATTTT. This chain connects TRBV28 to TRBJ1-3; maybe TRBD1 (6 bases). The CDR3 extends over 14 amino acids. Trimming cost V 6 bases and J 4 bases, with 13 bases left between them. Germline CDR1 MDHEN, CDR2 SYDVKM.

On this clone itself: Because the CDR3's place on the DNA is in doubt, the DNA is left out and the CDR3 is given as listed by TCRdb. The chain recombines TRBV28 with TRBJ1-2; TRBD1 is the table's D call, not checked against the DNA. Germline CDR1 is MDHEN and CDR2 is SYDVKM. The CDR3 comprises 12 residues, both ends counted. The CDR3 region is CASIFGTGTLTF.

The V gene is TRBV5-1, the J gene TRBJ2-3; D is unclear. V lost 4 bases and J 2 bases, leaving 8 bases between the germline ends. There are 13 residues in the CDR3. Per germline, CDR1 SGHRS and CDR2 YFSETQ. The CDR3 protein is CASSPRTTDTQYF. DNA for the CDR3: TGCGCCAGCAGCCCCAGAACCACAGATACGCAGTATTTT.

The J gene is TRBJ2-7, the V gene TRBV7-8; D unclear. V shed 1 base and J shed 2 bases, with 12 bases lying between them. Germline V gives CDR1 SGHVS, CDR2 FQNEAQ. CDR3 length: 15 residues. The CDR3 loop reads CASSLVRGVTYEQYF. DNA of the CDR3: TGTGCCAGCAGCTTAGTCAGAGGCGTGACCTACGAGCAGTACTTC.

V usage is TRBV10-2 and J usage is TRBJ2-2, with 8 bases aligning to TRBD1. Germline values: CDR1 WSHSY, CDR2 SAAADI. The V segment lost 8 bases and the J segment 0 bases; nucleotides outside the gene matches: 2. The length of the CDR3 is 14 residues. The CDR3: CASWGQANTGELFF. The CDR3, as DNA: TGCGCCAGCTGGGGACAGGCGAACACCGGGGAGCTGTTTTTT.

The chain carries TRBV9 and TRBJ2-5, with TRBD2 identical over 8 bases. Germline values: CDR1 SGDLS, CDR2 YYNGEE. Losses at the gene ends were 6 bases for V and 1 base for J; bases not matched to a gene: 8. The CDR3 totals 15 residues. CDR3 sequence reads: CASTRAGGPQETQYF. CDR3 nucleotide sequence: TGTGCCAGCACACGGGCGGGGGGCCCCCAAGAGACCCAGTACTTC.

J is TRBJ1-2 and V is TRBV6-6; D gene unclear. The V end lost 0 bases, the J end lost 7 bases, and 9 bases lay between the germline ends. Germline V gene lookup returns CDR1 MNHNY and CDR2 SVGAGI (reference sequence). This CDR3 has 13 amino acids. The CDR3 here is CASSYSDYGGYTF. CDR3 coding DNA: TGTGCCAGCAGTTACTCCGATTACGGTGGCTACACCTTC.

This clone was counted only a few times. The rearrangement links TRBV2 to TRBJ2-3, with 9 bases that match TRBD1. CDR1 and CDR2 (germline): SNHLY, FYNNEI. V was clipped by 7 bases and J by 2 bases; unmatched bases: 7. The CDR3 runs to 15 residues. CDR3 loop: CASKAQGANTDTQYF. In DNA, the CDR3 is TGTGCCAGCAAAGCACAGGGGGCAAACACAGATACGCAGTATTTT.

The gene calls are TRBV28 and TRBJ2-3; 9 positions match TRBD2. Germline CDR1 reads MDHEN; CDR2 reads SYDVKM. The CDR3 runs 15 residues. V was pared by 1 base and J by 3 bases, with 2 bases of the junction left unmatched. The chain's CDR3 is CASSLLSGGTDTQYF. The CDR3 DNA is TGTGCCAGCAGTTTATTAAGCGGGGGGACAGATACGCAGTATTTT.

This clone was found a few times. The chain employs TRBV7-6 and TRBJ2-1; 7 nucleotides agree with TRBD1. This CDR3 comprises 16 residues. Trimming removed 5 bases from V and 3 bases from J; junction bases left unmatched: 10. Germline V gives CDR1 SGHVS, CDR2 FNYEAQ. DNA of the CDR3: TGTGCCAGCAGCCTCCGGACAGGTGGTCTCTACAATGAGCAGTTCTTC. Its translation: CASSLRTGGLYNEQFF.

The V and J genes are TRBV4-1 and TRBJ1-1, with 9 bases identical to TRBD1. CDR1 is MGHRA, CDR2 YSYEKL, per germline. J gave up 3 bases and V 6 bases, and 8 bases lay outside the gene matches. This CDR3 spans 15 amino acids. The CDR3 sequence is CASRPLQGADTEAFF. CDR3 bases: TGCGCCAGCAGGCCACTACAGGGGGCGGACACTGAAGCTTTCTTT.

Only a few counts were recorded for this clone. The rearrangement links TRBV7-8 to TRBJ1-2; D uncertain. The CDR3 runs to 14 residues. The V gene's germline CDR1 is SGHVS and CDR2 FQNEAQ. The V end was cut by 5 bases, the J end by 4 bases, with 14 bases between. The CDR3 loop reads CASSRGGVLYGYTF. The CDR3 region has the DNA TGTGCCAGCAGCCGAGGCGGGGTCCTCTATGGCTACACCTTC. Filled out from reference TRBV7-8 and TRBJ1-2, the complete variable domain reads GAGVSQSPRYKVAKRGQDVALRCDPISGHVSLFWYQQALGQGPEFLTYFQNEAQLDKSGLPSDRFFAERPEGSVSTLKIQRTQQEDSAVYLCASSRGGVLYGYTFGSGTRLTVV.

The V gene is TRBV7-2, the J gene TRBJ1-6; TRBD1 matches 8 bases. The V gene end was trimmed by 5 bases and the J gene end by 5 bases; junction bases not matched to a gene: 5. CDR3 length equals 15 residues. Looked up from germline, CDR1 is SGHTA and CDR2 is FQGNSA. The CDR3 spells CASSPRGPDNSPLHF. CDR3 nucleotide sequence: TGTGCCAGCAGCCCCAGGGGGCCAGATAATTCACCCCTCCACTTT.

The CDR3 DNA sequence: TGCAGCGTTGGTAGAGTCCTCACAGATACGCAGTATTTT. It specifies CSVGRVLTDTQYF. The chain recombines TRBV29-1 with TRBJ2-3; D unresolved. Trimming stripped 4 bases from V and 2 bases from J, with 10 bases between. This CDR3 is built from 13 residues. From germline, CDR1 is SQVTM and CDR2 ANQGSEA.

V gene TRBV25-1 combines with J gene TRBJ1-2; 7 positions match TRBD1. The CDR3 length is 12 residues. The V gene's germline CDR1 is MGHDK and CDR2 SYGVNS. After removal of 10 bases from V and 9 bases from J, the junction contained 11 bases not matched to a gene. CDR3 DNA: TGTGCCACCTCAGGGGGAGAAGAAAGCTACACCTTC. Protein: CATSGGEESYTF.

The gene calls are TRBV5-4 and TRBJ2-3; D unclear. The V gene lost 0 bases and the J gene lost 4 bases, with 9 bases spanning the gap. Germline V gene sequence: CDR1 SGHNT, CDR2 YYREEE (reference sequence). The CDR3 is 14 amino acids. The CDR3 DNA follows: TGTGCCAGCAGCTTGGACTCGGGTGCAGATACGCAGTATTTT. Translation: CASSLDSGADTQYF.

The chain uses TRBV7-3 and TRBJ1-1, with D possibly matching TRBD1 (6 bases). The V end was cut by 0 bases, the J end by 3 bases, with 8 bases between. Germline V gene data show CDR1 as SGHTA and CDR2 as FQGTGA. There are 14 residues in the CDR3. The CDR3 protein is CASSLTGGDTEAFF. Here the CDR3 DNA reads TGTGCCAGCAGCTTAACAGGGGGGGACACTGAAGCTTTCTTT.

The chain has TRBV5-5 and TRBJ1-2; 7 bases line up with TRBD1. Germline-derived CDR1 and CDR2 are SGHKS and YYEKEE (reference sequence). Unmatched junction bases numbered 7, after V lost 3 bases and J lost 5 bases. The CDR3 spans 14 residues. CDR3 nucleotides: TGTGCCAGCAGCTGGGGGACAGAAGTTTATGGCTACACCTTC. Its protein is CASSWGTEVYGYTF.

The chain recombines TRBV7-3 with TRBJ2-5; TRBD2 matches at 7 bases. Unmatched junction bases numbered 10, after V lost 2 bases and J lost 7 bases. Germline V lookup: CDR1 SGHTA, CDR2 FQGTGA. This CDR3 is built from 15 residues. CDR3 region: CASSLGQGGAGTQYF. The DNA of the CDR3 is TGTGCCAGCAGCTTAGGGCAGGGAGGGGCAGGGACCCAGTACTTC.